The 23 T cell receptor beta chains below all came from one sample that was sequenced in a study of early T cells in non-severe SARS-CoV-2 infection. Via MiXCR, TCRdb re-called the 5' RACE reads, giving one row per CDR3 protein. In the table there are 50,000 to 60,000 distinct CDR3 sequences, roughly 10% of which are singletons. Sequencing was done on a sample of whole blood. The receptor source for this set is an adult who was a healthcare worker with PCR-confirmed SARS-CoV-2 infection or an uninfected control (not recorded which).

This clonotype has more than one count but fewer than ten. The chain uses TRBV7-3 and TRBJ2-5, with a possible D match to TRBD1 (6 bases). V was cut by 2 bases and J by 4 bases, with 14 bases left in between. Germline CDR1 is SGHTA and CDR2 is FQGTGA. This CDR3 contains 15 residues. The CDR3 sequence: CASSLGYRAGETQYF. In nucleotides, the CDR3 is TGTGCCAGCAGCTTAGGATACAGGGCGGGAGAGACCCAGTACTTC.

Ten or more counts support this clonotype. The rearrangement joins TRBV10-3 to TRBJ1-6; D possibly corresponds to TRBD1 (6 bases). The CDR3 is 15 residues long. Between the trimmed V and J ends, which lost 2 bases and 8 bases, there was a span of 13 bases. Germline values: CDR1 ENHRY, CDR2 SYGVKD. Here the CDR3 reads CAISEKTGKDSPLHF. CDR3 sequence (DNA): TGTGCCATCAGTGAGAAGACAGGCAAGGATTCACCCCTCCACTTT.

Ten or more counts support this clonotype. The gene calls are TRBV12-3 or TRBV12-4 and TRBJ2-3; D is perhaps TRBD2 (6 bases). CDR3 size: 16 residues. Trimming took off 6 bases at V and 2 bases at J, with 18 bases between the two ends. The CDR3 nucleotides are TGTGCCAGCAGCCCAGGGATAGCGGTTCTCACAGATACGCAGTATTTT. Amino acids: CASSPGIAVLTDTQYF.

This clonotype came up a few times. This chain connects TRBV21-1 to TRBJ2-7; the tabulated D call, TRBD1, remains unverified against the DNA. TRBV21-1 is shown as a pseudogene. CDR3 length: 14 residues. CDR3 region: CASSRRGDTYEQYF. The CDR3 nucleotides are TGTGCCAGCAGCCGTAGGGGGGACACCTACGAGCAGTACTTC.

CDR3 in DNA: TGTGCCAGCAGCTTAACGGAGATTGAAGCTTTCTTT. It yields the protein CASSLTEIEAFF. V and J are TRBV7-9 and TRBJ1-1; D not certain. Germline V gene sequence: CDR1 SEHNR, CDR2 FQNEAQ (reference sequence). This CDR3 comprises 12 residues. With 2 bases removed from V and 7 bases from J, the gap between germline ends came to 8 bases.

The chain carries TRBV10-2 and TRBJ1-1, with a possible D match to TRBD1 (6 bases). The V end was cut by 6 bases, the J end by 4 bases, with 9 bases between. This CDR3 contains 12 residues. CDR1 and CDR2 from the germline V gene are WSHSY and SAAADI. This chain's CDR3 is CASRDSSTEAFF. CDR3 DNA: TGCGCCAGCAGGGACAGTTCCACTGAAGCTTTCTTT.

There are many counts of this clonotype. This chain connects TRBV12-5 to TRBJ2-1; 8 nucleotides line up with TRBD1. V shed 5 bases, J shed 0 bases, and the junction held 6 bases outside the gene matches. Germline lookup yields CDR1 LGHNT and CDR2 FRNRAP. There are 16 residues in the CDR3. The CDR3 nucleotides are TGTGCTAGTGGTCCTGAGGGACAGGCCTCCTACAATGAGCAGTTCTTC. Encoded protein: CASGPEGQASYNEQFF.

In its sample, this clonotype was seen once. The CDR3 bases are TGTGCCAGCAGTGAATGGGGTAATGAGCAGTTCTTC. It specifies CASSEWGNEQFF. The chain combines TRBV2 with TRBJ2-1; D ambiguous. The CDR3 runs to 12 residues. Per the germline V gene, CDR1 is SNHLY and CDR2 is FYNNEI. The V end was cut by 2 bases, the J end by 7 bases, with 6 bases between. Filled out from reference TRBV2 and TRBJ2-1, the complete variable domain reads EPEVTQTPSHQVTQMGQEVILRCVPISNHLYFYWYRQILGQKVEFLVSFYNNEISEKSEIFDDQFSVERPDGSNFTLKIRSTKLEDSAMYFCASSEWGNEQFFGPGTRLTVL.

This clonotype was seen ten or more times. The V gene is TRBV7-3, the J gene TRBJ2-5; D possibly corresponds to TRBD2 (5 bases). The V and J ends lost 0 bases and 9 bases respectively, with 14 bases between them. Germline CDR1 and CDR2: SGHTA and FQGTGA. The CDR3 runs 14 residues. DNA for the CDR3: TGTGCCAGCAGCTTAACCCCGAGTGAGAGGGCCCAGTACTTC. This translates into CASSLTPSERAQYF.

The rearrangement links TRBV28 to TRBJ2-7; maybe TRBD1 (6 bases). Germline V gives CDR1 MDHEN, CDR2 SYDVKM. V lost 4 bases and J 5 bases, leaving 15 bases between the germline ends. The CDR3 loop spans 14 amino acids. CDR3 loop: CASSSGAGVDEQYF. CDR3 bases: TGTGCCAGCAGTTCCGGGGCAGGGGTGGACGAGCAGTACTTC.

This chain links TRBV6-1 with TRBJ1-5; possibly TRBD1 for D (6 bases). The germline V gene has CDR1 MNHNS and CDR2 SASEGT. V lost 6 bases and J lost 4, with 10 bases in between. This CDR3 has 13 amino acids. In nucleotides, the CDR3 is TGTGCCAGCAGGACAGGCTTAAATCAGCCCCAGCATTTT. This translates into CASRTGLNQPQHF.

The chain has TRBV12-3 or TRBV12-4 and TRBJ2-1; 10 bases map to TRBD1. CDR3 length: 14 amino acids. Germline trimming cut 6 bases from V and 6 bases from J; bases unmatched to any gene: 5. In DNA form, the CDR3 reads TGTGCCAGCAGCTGGACAGGGGGAGGCAATGAGCAGTTCTTC. This translates into CASSWTGGGNEQFF.

Ten or more counts support this clonotype. The J gene is TRBJ1-1, the V gene TRBV3-1; unclear D gene. This CDR3 is built from 13 residues. The V gene's germline CDR1 is LGHDT and CDR2 YNNKEL (reference sequence). V was pared by 0 bases and J by 8 bases, with 10 bases between. The CDR3 DNA reads as TGTGCCAGCAGCCAAGATCTCAATGGGGAAGCTTTCTTT. It is translated as CASSQDLNGEAFF.

This clonotype came up many times. The rearrangement joins TRBV25-1 to TRBJ2-3; no clear D. This CDR3 is 13 amino acids long. V lost 7 bases, J lost 1 base, and 9 bases lay in between. Germline CDR1 MGHDK, CDR2 SYGVNS. The CDR3 DNA is TGTGCCAGCACCAGAATCGGCACAGATACGCAGTATTTT. Amino acids: CASTRIGTDTQYF.

This clonotype was counted only a few times. The V gene is TRBV11-2, the J gene TRBJ2-4, with D possibly TRBD1 on 5 matching bases. Germline V lookup: CDR1 SGHAT, CDR2 FQNNGV. Between the trimmed V and J ends, which lost 4 bases and 0 bases, there was a span of 19 bases. The CDR3 has 18 residues. CDR3 protein: CASSSWGRMIVAKNIQYF. The CDR3 bases are TGTGCCAGCAGCTCGTGGGGCAGAATGATAGTAGCCAAAAACATTCAGTACTTC.

This clonotype is categorized as medium-sized. This chain connects TRBV18 to TRBJ2-7; 7 bases line up with TRBD1. This CDR3 region has 16 residues. V shed 0 bases and J 2 bases; nucleotides not matched to a gene: 7. CDR1 is KGHSH and CDR2 is LQKENI in the germline V gene. The CDR3 loop is CASSPPGTAQTYEQYF. The CDR3 DNA sequence: TGTGCCAGCTCACCACCGGGGACAGCACAAACCTACGAGCAGTACTTC. Full variable domain (missing parts from reference TRBV18 and TRBJ2-7): NAGVMQNPRHLVRRRGQEARLRCSPMKGHSHVYWYRQLPEEGLKFMVYLQKENIIDESGMPKERFSAEFPKEGPSILRIQQVVRGDSAAYFCASSPPGTAQTYEQYFGPGTRLTVT.

This clonotype was counted once. Being one base from a much bigger clone, this may be a read error. The chain is built from TRBV12-3 or TRBV12-4 and TRBJ1-3; D unclear. The V end was cut by 1 base, the J end by 5 bases, with 0 bases between. CDR3 length equals 11 residues. CDR3 region: CASSLGNTIYF. CDR3 coding DNA: TGTGCCAGCAGTTTAGGAAACACCATATATTTT.

Many counts were recorded for this clonotype. The chain couples TRBV7-9 to TRBJ2-2, with D perhaps matching TRBD1 or TRBD2 (5 bases each). V gave up 7 bases and J gave up 4 bases, with 10 bases separating them. CDR1 SEHNR and CDR2 FQNEAQ come from the germline V gene (reference sequence). CDR3 length: 13 amino acids. CDR3 DNA sequence: TGTGCCAGCATCCGGGACGGCACCGGGGAGCTGTTTTTT. It yields the protein CASIRDGTGELFF.

This clonotype has ten or more counts. The V gene is TRBV7-9, the J gene TRBJ1-2; 8 bases are a match to TRBD1. CDR3 size: 14 residues. The germline V gene encodes CDR1 SEHNR and CDR2 FQNEAQ (reference sequence). Trimming cost V 5 bases and J 7 bases; bases outside gene matches: 9. CDR3 DNA: TGTGCCAGCAGCCCTGCTTGGACAGGGCCTGGCTACACCTTC. Residues: CASSPAWTGPGYTF.

This clonotype occurred many times. This chain links TRBV3-1 with TRBJ1-2, with D possibly matching TRBD1 (5 bases). This CDR3 contains 13 residues. Trimming removed 1 base at V and 8 bases at J, with 11 bases between. Germline CDR1 reads LGHDT; CDR2 reads YNNKEL (reference sequence). For the CDR3, the DNA is TGTGCCAGCAGCCAAGGGGGCCACAGCGGCTACACCTTC. It codes for CASSQGGHSGYTF.

The chain carries TRBV29-1 and TRBJ2-7; possibly TRBD1 for D (6 bases). Trimming took 1 base from V and 0 from J, leaving 10 bases between them. Germline V gene lookup returns CDR1 SQVTM and CDR2 ANQGSEA. This CDR3 has 14 amino acids. DNA for the CDR3: TGCAGCGTTGAAGTTGGGGGCGGCTCCTACGAGCAGTACTTC. Its protein product is CSVEVGGGSYEQYF.

This clonotype was seen more than once but under ten times. V usage is TRBV27 and J usage is TRBJ1-2; D gene uncertain. This CDR3 has 12 residues. Germline V CDR1 and CDR2: MNHEY, SMNVEV (reference sequence). V lost 5 bases, J lost 6 bases, and 10 bases lay in between. Here the CDR3 reads CASSQGNDGYTF. CDR3 sequence (DNA): TGTGCCAGCAGTCAAGGGAATGATGGCTACACCTTC.

This clonotype has just a few counts. The chain joins TRBV20-1 to TRBJ1-1; no clear D. The CDR3 contains 12 residues. Germline V gene data show CDR1 as DFQATT and CDR2 as SNEGSKA (reference sequence). V was shortened by 3 bases and J by 3 bases, with 8 bases between the two germline ends. CDR3: CSARAGYTEAFF. DNA of the CDR3: TGCAGTGCTAGGGCAGGATACACTGAAGCTTTCTTT.